A single sample is the source of the 31 T cell receptor beta chains below, sequenced in a study of T cell changes during pregnancy in multiple sclerosis. TCRdb keeps only in-frame clones here, not all; method: immunoSEQ multiplex PCR. The sample includes around 52,000 clones, 80% to 90% of them seen just once. Sequenced sample: peripheral blood from another person, used as feeder cells. The receptors shown here come from a human donor whose cells served as feeder cells for cultures in a pregnancy study.

The chain is built from TRBV7-2 and TRBJ2-1; D is ambiguous. The length of the CDR3 is 14 residues. Germline assignment: CDR1 SGHTA and CDR2 FQGNSA. V was trimmed by 6 bases and J by 4 bases, leaving 13 bases between them. The CDR3 loop is CASSPGRRYNEQFF. CDR3 DNA sequence: TGTGCCAGCAGTCCGGGCAGAAGGTACAATGAGCAGTTCTTC. The variable domain in full, completed from reference TRBV7-2 and TRBJ2-1, reads GAGVSQSPSNKVTEKGKDVELRCDPISGHTALYWYRQSLGQGLEFLIYFQGNSAPDKSGLPSDRFSAERTGGSVSTLTIQRTQQEDSAVYLCASSPGRRYNEQFFGPGTRLTVL.

The chain joins TRBV5-4 to TRBJ1-2; a weak D match, TRBD1 (6 bases). V gave up 4 bases and J gave up 0 bases, with 7 bases separating them. This CDR3 spans 13 amino acids. Germline CDR1 and CDR2: SGHNT and YYREEE (reference sequence). The chain's CDR3 is CASSRTANYGYTF. The DNA of the CDR3 is TGTGCCAGCAGCCGGACAGCTAACTATGGCTACACCTTC.

The chain joins TRBV28 to TRBJ1-2, with D uncertain. Trimming shortened V by 6 bases and J by 4 bases, and 21 bases separated the two germline ends. CDR3 size: 16 residues. Germline V gives CDR1 MDHEN, CDR2 SYDVKM. The CDR3 coding sequence is TGTGCCAGCAGCCCGGAAGGCGGGGTCGATATCTATGGCTACACCTTC. Its protein product is CASSPEGGVDIYGYTF.

This chain uses TRBV30 with TRBJ2-2; perhaps TRBD2 as D (6 bases). CDR1 and CDR2 from the germline V gene are GTSNPN and SVGIG (reference sequence). Trimming removed 4 bases from V and 1 base from J, with 13 bases in between. The CDR3 is 15 amino acids. The chain's CDR3 is CAWNPGGMNTGELFF. CDR3 nucleotides: TGTGCCTGGAACCCTGGGGGGATGAACACCGGGGAGCTGTTTTTT.

This clone has only a few counts. J is TRBJ1-5 and V is TRBV25-1; a weak D match, TRBD1 (6 bases). Germline V lookup: CDR1 MGHDK, CDR2 SYGVNS. The CDR3 extends over 15 amino acids. The germline V and J ends were trimmed by 2 bases and 5 bases, with 13 bases remaining between them. CDR3 protein: CASSEGPGGHQPQHF. The CDR3 nucleotides are TGTGCCAGCAGTGAAGGGCCCGGGGGGCATCAGCCCCAGCATTTT.

V is TRBV9 and J is TRBJ1-1; D remains unclear. V lost 1 base, J lost 1 base, and 8 bases lay in between. This CDR3 is 14 amino acids long. CDR1 and CDR2 (germline): SGDLS, YYNGEE. In DNA form, the CDR3 reads TGTGCCAGCAGCGTAATGAGTGGGAACACTGAAGCTTTCTTT. Protein: CASSVMSGNTEAFF.

The chain has TRBV29-1 and TRBJ2-1; TRBD2 matches at 8 bases. Germline lookup yields CDR1 SQVTM and CDR2 ANQGSEA. V lost 5 bases, J lost 2 bases, and 8 bases stayed unmatched. The CDR3 is 15 residues long. The CDR3, as DNA: TGCAGCGTTACCCGGGGCGGGAGGACCTACAATGAGCAGTTCTTC. This gives the protein CSVTRGGRTYNEQFF.

The gene calls are TRBV9 and TRBJ1-3; D is perhaps TRBD1 (5 bases). CDR3 size: 16 residues. Germline V gives CDR1 SGDLS, CDR2 YYNGEE. V was shortened by 0 bases and J by 2 bases, with 12 bases between the two germline ends. The CDR3 is CASSVATAGPGNTIYF. The DNA for the CDR3 is TGTGCCAGCAGCGTAGCGACAGCAGGACCTGGAAACACCATATATTTT.

The CDR3 DNA reads as TGTGCCAGCAGCCAAGATGTCAGGGGGCACTTCGAGCAGTACTTC. This translates into CASSQDVRGHFEQYF. The rearrangement joins TRBV14 to TRBJ2-7; 8 nucleotides line up with TRBD1. The CDR3 sequence is 15 residues long. Unmatched junction bases numbered 7, after V lost 0 bases and J lost 6 bases. Per germline, CDR1 SGHDN and CDR2 FVKESK.

The V call is TRBV7-2, the J call TRBJ2-2; D gene ambiguous. The CDR3 has 12 residues. Deletions cut 4 bases from V and 3 bases from J, with 3 bases between. Germline V lookup: CDR1 SGHTA, CDR2 FQGNSA. CDR3 in DNA: TGTGCCAGCAGCTCCTACACCGGGGAGCTGTTTTTT. Translating gives CASSSYTGELFF.

The rearrangement joins TRBV30 to TRBJ1-3, with D tentatively TRBD1 (5 bases). The germline V gene encodes CDR1 GTSNPN and CDR2 SVGIG (reference sequence). CDR3 length: 17 residues. Trimming cost V 1 base and J 0 bases, with 16 bases left between them. The CDR3 sequence is CAWSAYNRFYSGNTIYF. The CDR3 nucleotides read TGTGCCTGGAGTGCTTACAACAGGTTCTACTCTGGAAACACCATATATTTT.

This clone was seen once. The chain uses TRBV28 and TRBJ1-5; D remains unclear. Germline V gene sequence: CDR1 MDHEN, CDR2 SYDVKM. The CDR3 contains 15 residues. Deletions cut 3 bases from V and 5 bases from J, with 14 bases between. DNA for the CDR3: TGTGCCAGCAGTTTGGGGAGCAGATACGATCAGCCCCAGCATTTT. Translation gives CASSLGSRYDQPQHF.

Only a few counts were recorded for this clone. The chain is built from TRBV11-2 and TRBJ1-5, with 7 nucleotides matching TRBD1. J gave up 7 bases and V 4 bases, and 7 bases lay outside the gene matches. Germline V gene sequence: CDR1 SGHAT, CDR2 FQNNGV. This CDR3 has 14 amino acids. CDR3 protein: CASSSRQGGQPQHF. The CDR3 DNA is TGTGCCAGCAGCTCTAGACAGGGCGGGCAGCCCCAGCATTTT.

About this clone: A junction boundary mismatches the germline segment, possibly from a read error. The sample carries other DNA sequences with the same CDR3. The chain carries TRBV6-1 and TRBJ1-2; D perhaps matches TRBD1 (6 bases). The CDR3 sequence is 18 residues long. Per germline, CDR1 MNHNS and CDR2 SASEGT. The CDR3 spells CASSEVALTGSPPYGYTF. The CDR3 DNA is TGTGCCAGTAGTGAAGTAGCCCTCACAGGGTCCCCCCCCTATGGCTACACCTTC.

This clone has only a few counts. The genes are TRBV19 and TRBJ1-2; possibly TRBD1 for D (5 bases). The V gene lost 6 bases and the J gene lost 11 bases, with 16 bases spanning the gap. CDR1 is LNHDA and CDR2 is SQIVND in the germline V gene (reference sequence). The CDR3 is made up of 12 amino acids. In DNA form, the CDR3 reads TGTGCCAGTAGCCCTTCCGTTGGGGGTTACACCTTC. This gives the protein CASSPSVGGYTF.

V usage is TRBV28 and J usage is TRBJ1-4; D remains ambiguous. The V end was cut by 5 bases, the J end by 4 bases, with 8 bases between. The CDR3 loop spans 13 amino acids. Germline lookup yields CDR1 MDHEN and CDR2 SYDVKM. The CDR3 sequence: CASSPSFNEKLFF. DNA for the CDR3: TGTGCCAGCAGTCCTTCCTTTAATGAAAAACTGTTTTTT.

This clone was detected a few times. The chain has TRBV19 and TRBJ2-7; no definite D call. V was clipped by 3 bases and J by 0 bases, with 15 bases between them. The CDR3 has 16 residues. The germline V gene encodes CDR1 LNHDA and CDR2 SQIVND (reference sequence). In DNA form, the CDR3 reads TGTGCCAGTAGTATCTGGGCCGGAAGAAGCTCCTACGAGCAGTACTTC. It is translated as CASSIWAGRSSYEQYF. Full variable domain (missing parts from reference TRBV19 and TRBJ2-7): DGGITQSPKYLFRKEGQNVTLSCEQNLNHDAMYWYRQDPGQGLRLIYYSQIVNDFQKGDIAEGYSVSREKKESFPLTVTSAQKNPTAFYLCASSIWAGRSSYEQYFGPGTRLTVT.

This rearrangement joins TRBV10-3 to TRBJ1-2; TRBD1 agrees at 7 bases. CDR1 ENHRY and CDR2 SYGVKD come from the germline V gene. The trim removed 4 bases at V and 7 bases at J, leaving 15 bases unmatched. CDR3 size: 16 residues. In DNA, the CDR3 is TGTGCCATCAGTGTTGGGGACAGACAGGCACCTCGTGGCTACACCTTC. It yields the protein CAISVGDRQAPRGYTF.

V usage is TRBV5-6 and J usage is TRBJ2-7; TRBD1 matches at 9 bases. The length of the CDR3 is 15 residues. The V gene's germline CDR1 is SGHDT and CDR2 YYEEEE. After removal of 0 bases from V and 4 bases from J, the junction contained 5 bases not matched to a gene. The CDR3 bases are TGTGCCAGCAGCTTGGCTGAGACAGGGGGATACGAGCAGTACTTC. It translates to CASSLAETGGYEQYF.

This clone was found a few times. The V gene is TRBV4-3, the J gene TRBJ1-1; 8 bases fit TRBD1. V lost 7 bases, J lost 1 base, and 8 bases stayed unmatched. This CDR3 region has 15 residues. The germline CDR1 and CDR2 sequences are LGHNA and YSLEER. The CDR3: CASTRGGTGNTEAFF. The CDR3 coding sequence is TGCGCCAGCACCCGAGGTGGGACAGGGAACACTGAAGCTTTCTTT.

This chain links TRBV5-4 with TRBJ2-1; possibly TRBD2 for D (5 bases). The V gene lost 5 bases and the J gene lost 7 bases, with 13 bases spanning the gap. The CDR3 is 13 amino acids. CDR1 SGHNT and CDR2 YYREEE come from the germline V gene (reference sequence). CDR3 sequence reads: CASSSERRNEQFF. The CDR3, as DNA: TGTGCCAGCAGTAGCGAACGGCGAAATGAGCAGTTCTTC. Full variable domain (missing parts from reference TRBV5-4 and TRBJ2-1): ETGVTQSPTHLIKTRGQQVTLRCSSQSGHNTVSWYQQALGQGPQFIFQYYREEENGRGNFPPRFSGLQFPNYSSELNVNALELDDSALYLCASSSERRNEQFFGPGTRLTVL.

V usage is TRBV30 and J usage is TRBJ1-1, with 10 bases that match TRBD1. This CDR3 comprises 11 residues. V dropped 5 bases and J dropped 6; count of bases not matched to a gene: 0. CDR1 is GTSNPN, CDR2 SVGIG, per germline (reference sequence). The CDR3 loop is CAWGQGAEAFF. Here the CDR3 DNA reads TGTGCCTGGGGACAGGGGGCTGAAGCTTTCTTT.

This clone has just one count. This chain joins TRBV7-2 and TRBJ2-1; D remains ambiguous. The CDR3 spans 14 residues. Germline CDR1 reads SGHTA; CDR2 reads FQGNSA. Trimming removed 6 bases at V and 0 bases at J, with 9 bases between. CDR3 region: CASSSGPSYNEQFF. DNA for the CDR3: TGTGCCAGCAGTTCCGGGCCCTCCTACAATGAGCAGTTCTTC. The entire variable domain, with the rest obtained from reference TRBV7-2 and TRBJ2-1, is as follows: GAGVSQSPSNKVTEKGKDVELRCDPISGHTALYWYRQSLGQGLEFLIYFQGNSAPDKSGLPSDRFSAERTGGSVSTLTIQRTQQEDSAVYLCASSSGPSYNEQFFGPGTRLTVL.

V and J are TRBV7-2 and TRBJ2-5; 8 bases match TRBD2. The CDR3 is 12 amino acids. Germline assignment: CDR1 SGHTA and CDR2 FQGNSA. J lost 10 bases, V lost 0 bases, and 1 base had no gene match. CDR3 bases: TGTGCCAGCAGCTTAGCTGCGGGGGGCCAGTACTTC. This gives the protein CASSLAAGGQYF. The full variable domain, with the rest looked up from reference TRBV7-2 and TRBJ2-5, is GAGVSQSPSNKVTEKGKDVELRCDPISGHTALYWYRQSLGQGLEFLIYFQGNSAPDKSGLPSDRFSAERTGGSVSTLTIQRTQQEDSAVYLCASSLAAGGQYFGPGTRLLVL.

The chain joins TRBV6-5 to TRBJ2-3, with 7 bases aligning to TRBD2. V trimming: 0 bases; J trimming: 2 bases; junction bases outside the gene matches: 5. The CDR3 sequence is 16 residues long. Germline-derived CDR1 and CDR2 are MNHEY and SVGAGI. In nucleotides, the CDR3 is TGTGCCAGCAGTTACTCGGCGGGAGTGTACACAGATACGCAGTATTTT. Translation gives CASSYSAGVYTDTQYF.

This chain joins TRBV10-3 and TRBJ2-3, with 7 bases fitting TRBD2. CDR1 and CDR2 (germline): ENHRY, SYGVKD. With 6 bases clipped from V and 0 bases from J, the junction kept 3 bases outside the gene matches. This CDR3 has 14 residues. CDR3: CAISHGGSTDTQYF. In DNA form, the CDR3 reads TGTGCCATCAGCCACGGGGGGAGCACAGATACGCAGTATTTT.

This clone appeared a single time. The chain carries TRBV9 and TRBJ2-7; 8 nucleotides line up with TRBD2. Trimming cost V 0 bases and J 3 bases; bases outside gene matches: 5. CDR3 length: 15 residues. CDR1 and CDR2 from the germline V gene are SGDLS and YYNGEE. The CDR3 coding sequence is TGTGCCAGCAGCGTAGAAAGCGGGAGTTACTACGAGCAGTACTTC. It codes for CASSVESGSYYEQYF.

V and J are TRBV4-1 and TRBJ2-5; TRBD2 matches 14 bases. Germline values: CDR1 MGHRA, CDR2 YSYEKL. The CDR3 sequence is 19 residues long. Losses at the gene ends were 4 bases for V and 5 bases for J; bases not matched to a gene: 15. The CDR3 here is CASSLETSGRVSARETQYF. CDR3 sequence (DNA): TGCGCCAGCAGCCTTGAGACTAGCGGGAGGGTCAGTGCTAGGGAGACCCAGTACTTC.

This rearrangement joins TRBV27 to TRBJ2-6; D is tentatively TRBD1 or TRBD2 (5 bases each). The CDR3 has 23 residues. Germline values: CDR1 MNHEY, CDR2 SMNVEV (reference sequence). V dropped 6 bases and J dropped 0 bases, with 33 bases sitting between them. The CDR3 bases are TGTGCCAGCAGGTCAAGGGGCAGGCGCTTAGAGGGATCCCGATCCTCTGGGGCCAACGTCCTGACTTTC. Translated, it gives CASRSRGRRLEGSRSSGANVLTF.

The chain carries TRBV30 and TRBJ1-3; D unclear. The CDR3 covers 12 residues. The germline V gene encodes CDR1 GTSNPN and CDR2 SVGIG (reference sequence). Between the trimmed V and J ends, which lost 4 bases and 4 bases, there was a span of 8 bases. DNA for the CDR3: TGTGCCTGGAATTGGGAAGGAAACACCATATATTTT. It is translated as CAWNWEGNTIYF.

This chain links TRBV27 with TRBJ2-7, with 10 bases lining up with TRBD2. Trimming at V came to 7 bases and at J to 3 bases, leaving 18 bases not matched to a gene. This CDR3 spans 18 amino acids. Germline V gene data show CDR1 as MNHEY and CDR2 as SMNVEV (reference sequence). The CDR3 sequence is CASTVRRVAGGPYYEQYF. The CDR3 region has the DNA TGTGCCAGCACCGTACGTCGTGTAGCGGGAGGCCCTTACTACGAGCAGTACTTC.